This T cell receptor (beta chain) was identified in a study of blood T cell repertoires in COVID-19. Across the whole study: Researchers got acute and convalescent COVID-19 samples from the United States, Italy and Spain.

The CDR3 consists of 14 residues. Authors' processing steps: Reference gene primer amplification gave nucleated cell count estimates. TCRdb's table, derived via immunoSEQ multiplex PCR, lists solely in-frame clones and lacks some. The V and J calls and the clone size are those of that table, but D and trimming were determined from the DNA. This table holds roughly 350,000 clones, over 75% found once. This chain joins TRBV21-1 and TRBJ1-1. TRBV21-1 is designated a pseudogene. The sequence was obtained from a woman aged 50 to 60 with active or convalescent COVID-19. The sequenced sample was peripheral blood. The DNA for the CDR3 is TGTGCCAGCAGCAAGCCTTCGGGTCGGACTGAAGCTTTCTTT. Amino acids: CASSKPSGRTEAFF.